The rows below give T cell receptor beta chains drawn from one sample of a study of T cells in Graves' hyperthyroidism and ophthalmopathy. Via MiXCR, TCRdb re-called the multiplex PCR reads, giving one row per CDR3 protein. The sample contains some 740,000 distinct CDR3 sequences, 12% to 15% of which appear only once. The source material was blood. These receptors originate from a woman between 18 and 29 years old with Graves' hyperthyroidism. Each CDR3 is given with its conserved first and last residue. Rows may omit the clone size; those that give it use once, few, many or a size class.

CASSYLSPTGGPYNEQFF TRBJ2-1 - TRBV27
CARLKGSTDTQYF TRBJ2-3 many TRBV28
CASSLGQEGRMAFF TRBJ1-1 few TRBV18
CASSLPKTSGSDIQYF TRBJ2-4 - TRBV5-1
CASSRSGGYEQYF TRBJ2-7 - TRBV3-1
CASSESGRDTQYF TRBJ2-3 once TRBV6-1
CASSVVVGIGDEQFF TRBJ2-1 few TRBV9
CAWSRFSGELFF TRBJ2-2 many TRBV30
CASSLSEPGQGAYEQYF TRBJ2-7 - TRBV27
CASSLGLARENNEQFF TRBJ2-1 - TRBV2
CASSLPLASNEQYF TRBJ2-7 once TRBV7-6
CASRGGGQGSDEQFF TRBJ2-1 many TRBV2
CASSYRSSGRRDNEQFF TRBJ2-1 - TRBV6-5
CSVVEGLGFYEQYF TRBJ2-7 - TRBV29-1
CASAVSDTQYF TRBJ2-3 few TRBV6-2/TRBV6-3
CAISVGGAGTNEKLFF TRBJ1-4 few TRBV10-3
CASSYMGTGGEQYF TRBJ2-7 many TRBV6-6
CASSQDHGGYYYEQYF TRBJ2-7 many TRBV4-3
CASSPAGGPRTEAFF TRBJ1-1 many TRBV18
CASRPVANSNQPQHF TRBJ1-5 few TRBV6-1
CASSIGVGEKLFF TRBJ1-4 few TRBV19
CASSHRHGLSYNEQFF TRBJ2-1 - TRBV7-2
CSVGDDSYEQYF TRBJ2-7 - TRBV29-1
CASSLGTSGSLYNEQFF TRBJ2-1 - TRBV5-8
CASSQRGSGGELFF TRBJ2-2 many TRBV3-1
CASEGRDSQETQYF TRBJ2-5 - TRBV2
CASGGGRELDGYTF TRBJ1-2 many TRBV13
CASSYSALTGRYGYTF TRBJ1-2 few TRBV6-5